This note documents a single T cell receptor beta chain sequence. This sample is part of a study of OX40 agonist ivuxolimab in advanced cancers. Study as a whole: Enrollees could have had prior anti-PD-1, anti-PD-L1 or anti-CTLA-4 therapy, which over 35% had received.

The method was immunoSEQ multiplex PCR; TCRdb's version includes in-frame clones alone and lacks a portion of them. The sample records some 150,000 clones, 93% being singletons. On cycle 4 day 1 and cycle 7 day 1, as well as at baseline, blood was sampled. Trimming took off 6 bases at V and 11 bases at J, with 11 bases between the two ends. The CDR3 extends over 11 amino acids. CDR1 is SNHLY and CDR2 is FYNNEI in the germline V gene. Sequencing was performed on CD4+ or CD8+ T cells sorted from blood, taken in a trial of the OX40 agonist ivuxolimab. This sequence joins TRBV2 and TRBJ2-1; D is undetermined. The clonotype originates from an adult with an advanced solid tumor such as melanoma, head and neck, liver or kidney cancer. The CDR3 DNA reads as TGTGCCAGCAGAGACGGAGCTCAGCAGTTCTTC. It encodes CASRDGAQQFF.